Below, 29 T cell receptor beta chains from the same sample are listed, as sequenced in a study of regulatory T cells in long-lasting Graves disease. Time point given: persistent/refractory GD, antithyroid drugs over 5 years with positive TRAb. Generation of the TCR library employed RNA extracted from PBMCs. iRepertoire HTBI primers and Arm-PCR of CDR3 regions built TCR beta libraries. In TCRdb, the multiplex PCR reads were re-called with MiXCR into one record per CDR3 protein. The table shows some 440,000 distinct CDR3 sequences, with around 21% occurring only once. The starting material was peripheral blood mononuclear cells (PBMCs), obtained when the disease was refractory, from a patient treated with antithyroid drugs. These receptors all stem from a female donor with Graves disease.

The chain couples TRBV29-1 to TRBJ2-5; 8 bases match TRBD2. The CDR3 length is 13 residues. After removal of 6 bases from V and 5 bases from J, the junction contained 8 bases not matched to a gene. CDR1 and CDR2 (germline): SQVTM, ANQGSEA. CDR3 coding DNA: TGCAGCGTCCCGACTAGCGTGGGGGAGACCCAGTACTTC. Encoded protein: CSVPTSVGETQYF.

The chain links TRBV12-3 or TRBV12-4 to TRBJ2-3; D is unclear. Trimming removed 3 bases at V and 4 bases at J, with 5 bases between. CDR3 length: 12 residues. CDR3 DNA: TGTGCCAGCAGTTTCACTGCAGATACGCAGTATTTT. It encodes CASSFTADTQYF.

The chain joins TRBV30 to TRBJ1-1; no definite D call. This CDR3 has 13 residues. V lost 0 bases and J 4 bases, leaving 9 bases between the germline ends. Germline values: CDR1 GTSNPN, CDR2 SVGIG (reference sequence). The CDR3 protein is CAWSVRWGTEAFF. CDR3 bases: TGTGCCTGGAGTGTACGATGGGGCACTGAAGCTTTCTTT.

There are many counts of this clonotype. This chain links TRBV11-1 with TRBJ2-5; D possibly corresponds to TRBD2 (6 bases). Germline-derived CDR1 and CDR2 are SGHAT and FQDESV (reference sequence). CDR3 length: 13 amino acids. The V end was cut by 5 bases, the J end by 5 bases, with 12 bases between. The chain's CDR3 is CASSPHGGETQYF. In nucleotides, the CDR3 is TGTGCCAGCAGCCCTCACGGAGGGGAGACCCAGTACTTC.

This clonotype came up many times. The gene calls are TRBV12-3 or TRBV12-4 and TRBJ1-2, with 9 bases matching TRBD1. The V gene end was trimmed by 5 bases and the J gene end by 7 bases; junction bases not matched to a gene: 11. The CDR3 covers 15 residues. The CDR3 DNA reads TGTGCCAGCAGTCCCCGGAGGGGGACAGGGATTGGCTACACCTTC. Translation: CASSPRRGTGIGYTF.

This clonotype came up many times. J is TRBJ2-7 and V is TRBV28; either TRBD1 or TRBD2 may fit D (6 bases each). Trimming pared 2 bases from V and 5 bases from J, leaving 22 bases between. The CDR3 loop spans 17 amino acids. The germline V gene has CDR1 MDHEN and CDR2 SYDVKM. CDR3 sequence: CASSLAGYRLQGHEQYF. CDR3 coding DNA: TGTGCCAGCAGTTTAGCGGGATACCGTTTACAGGGTCACGAGCAGTACTTC. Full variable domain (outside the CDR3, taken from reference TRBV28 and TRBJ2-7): DVKVTQSSRYLVKRTGEKVFLECVQDMDHENMFWYRQDPGLGLRLIYFSYDVKMKEKGDIPEGYSVSREKKERFSLILESASTNQTSMYLCASSLAGYRLQGHEQYFGPGTRLTVT.

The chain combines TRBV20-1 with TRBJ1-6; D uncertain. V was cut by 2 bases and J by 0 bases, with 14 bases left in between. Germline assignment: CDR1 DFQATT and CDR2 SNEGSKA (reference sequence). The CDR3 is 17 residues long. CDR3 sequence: CSARTLTHSSYNSPLHF. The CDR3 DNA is TGCAGTGCTAGAACCCTAACCCATAGCTCCTATAATTCACCCCTCCACTTT.

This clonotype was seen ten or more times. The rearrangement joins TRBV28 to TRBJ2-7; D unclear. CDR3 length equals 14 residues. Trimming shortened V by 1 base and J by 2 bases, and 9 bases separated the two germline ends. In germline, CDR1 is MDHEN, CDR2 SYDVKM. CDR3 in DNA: TGTGCCAGCAGTTTATTAGACGGAGCCTACGAGCAGTACTTC. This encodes CASSLLDGAYEQYF.

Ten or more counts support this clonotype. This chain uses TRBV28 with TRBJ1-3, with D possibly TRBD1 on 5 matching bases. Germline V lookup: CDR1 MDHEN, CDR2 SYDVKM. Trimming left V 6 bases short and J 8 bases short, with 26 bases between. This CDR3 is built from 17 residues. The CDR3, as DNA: TGTGCCAGCAGCAGGGCTCCCTTTGTGGGGGTCGAGGACACCATATATTTT. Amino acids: CASSRAPFVGVEDTIYF.

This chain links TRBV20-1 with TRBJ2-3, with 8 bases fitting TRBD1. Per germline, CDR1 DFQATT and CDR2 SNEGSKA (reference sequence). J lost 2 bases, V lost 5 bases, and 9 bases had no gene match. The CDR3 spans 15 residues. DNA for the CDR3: TGCAGTGCTCTCCAGACAGGGGCCCTCACAGATACGCAGTATTTT. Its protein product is CSALQTGALTDTQYF.

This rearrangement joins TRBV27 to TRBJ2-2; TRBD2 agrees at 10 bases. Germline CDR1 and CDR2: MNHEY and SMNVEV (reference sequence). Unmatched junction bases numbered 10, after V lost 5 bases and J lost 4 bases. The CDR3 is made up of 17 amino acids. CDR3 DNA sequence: TGTGCCAGCAGTACCCTCGGAAGCGGGAGGGGCACCGGGGAGCTGTTTTTT. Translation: CASSTLGSGRGTGELFF.

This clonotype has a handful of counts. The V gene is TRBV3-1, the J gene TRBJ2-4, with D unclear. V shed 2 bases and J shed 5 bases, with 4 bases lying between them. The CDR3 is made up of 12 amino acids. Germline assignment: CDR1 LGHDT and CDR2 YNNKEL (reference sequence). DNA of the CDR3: TGTGCCAGCAGCCAACGCGAAAACATTCAGTACTTC. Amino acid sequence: CASSQRENIQYF. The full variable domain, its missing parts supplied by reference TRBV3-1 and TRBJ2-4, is DTAVSQTPKYLVTQMGNDKSIKCEQNLGHDTMYWYKQDSKKFLKIMFSYNNKELIINETVPNRFSPKSPDKAHLNLHINSLELGDSAVYFCASSQRENIQYFGAGTRLSVL.

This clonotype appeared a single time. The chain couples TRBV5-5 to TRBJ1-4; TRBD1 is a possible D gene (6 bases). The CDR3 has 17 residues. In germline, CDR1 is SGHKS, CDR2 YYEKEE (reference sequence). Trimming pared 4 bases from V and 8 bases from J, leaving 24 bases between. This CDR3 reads CASSPQEGVIDGEKLFF. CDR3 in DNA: TGTGCCAGCAGCCCGCAGGAGGGGGTAATTGATGGGGAAAAACTGTTTTTT.

CDR3 DNA sequence: TGTGCCAGCAGCCCAGCCCAGACCTACGAGCAGTACTTC. It codes for CASSPAQTYEQYF. V usage is TRBV7-9 and J usage is TRBJ2-7; D is unresolved. The CDR3 spans 13 residues. Trimming removed 5 bases from V and 2 bases from J, with 10 bases in between. CDR1 and CDR2 from the germline V gene are SEHNR and FQNEAQ (reference sequence).

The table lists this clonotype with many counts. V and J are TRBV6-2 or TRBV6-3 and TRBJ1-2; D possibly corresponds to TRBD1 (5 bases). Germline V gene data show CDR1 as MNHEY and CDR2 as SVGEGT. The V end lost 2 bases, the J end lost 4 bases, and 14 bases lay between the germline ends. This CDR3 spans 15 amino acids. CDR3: CASSYGGTAGYGYTF. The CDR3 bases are TGTGCCAGCAGTTACGGCGGGACGGCGGGCTATGGCTACACCTTC.

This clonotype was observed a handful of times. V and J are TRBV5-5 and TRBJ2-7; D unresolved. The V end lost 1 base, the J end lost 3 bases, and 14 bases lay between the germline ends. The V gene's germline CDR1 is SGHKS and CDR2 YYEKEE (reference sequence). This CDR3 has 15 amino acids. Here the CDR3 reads CASSLPLHGIYEQYF. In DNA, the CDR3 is TGTGCCAGCAGCTTGCCCCTCCACGGAATCTACGAGCAGTACTTC.

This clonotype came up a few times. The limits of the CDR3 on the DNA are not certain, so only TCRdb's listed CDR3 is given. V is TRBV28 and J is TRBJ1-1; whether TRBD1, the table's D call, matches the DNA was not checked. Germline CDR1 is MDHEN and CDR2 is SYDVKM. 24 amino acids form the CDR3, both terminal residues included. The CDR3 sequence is CASSLSGTYEQYFGPGTRLTEAFF.

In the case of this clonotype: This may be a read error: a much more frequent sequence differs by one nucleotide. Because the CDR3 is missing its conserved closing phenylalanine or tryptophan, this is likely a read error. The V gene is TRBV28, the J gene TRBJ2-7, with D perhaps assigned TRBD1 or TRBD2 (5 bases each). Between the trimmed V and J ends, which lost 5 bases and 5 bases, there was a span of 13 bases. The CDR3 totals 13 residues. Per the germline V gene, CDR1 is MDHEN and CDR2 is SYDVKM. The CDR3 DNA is TGTGCCAGCAGTCCTCTGTCGGGGCACGAGCAGTACTCC. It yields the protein CASSPLSGHEQYS.

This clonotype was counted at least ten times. CDR3 residues: CASMDGVNTGELFF. CDR3 nucleotide sequence: TGTGCCAGCATGGACGGGGTTAACACCGGGGAGCTGTTTTTT. The chain is built from TRBV2 and TRBJ2-2; a weak D match, TRBD2 (5 bases). CDR1 is SNHLY, CDR2 FYNNEI, per germline. This CDR3 is 14 amino acids long. Trimming pared 7 bases from V and 2 bases from J, leaving 11 bases between.

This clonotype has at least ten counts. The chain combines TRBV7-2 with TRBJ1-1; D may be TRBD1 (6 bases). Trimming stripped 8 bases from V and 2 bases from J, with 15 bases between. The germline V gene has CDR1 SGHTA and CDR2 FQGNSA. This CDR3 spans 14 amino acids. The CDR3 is CASQNRASNTEAFF. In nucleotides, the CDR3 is TGTGCCAGCCAGAACAGGGCGTCTAACACTGAAGCTTTCTTT. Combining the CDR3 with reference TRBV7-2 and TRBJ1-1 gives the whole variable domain GAGVSQSPSNKVTEKGKDVELRCDPISGHTALYWYRQSLGQGLEFLIYFQGNSAPDKSGLPSDRFSAERTGGSVSTLTIQRTQQEDSAVYLCASQNRASNTEAFFGQGTRLTVV.

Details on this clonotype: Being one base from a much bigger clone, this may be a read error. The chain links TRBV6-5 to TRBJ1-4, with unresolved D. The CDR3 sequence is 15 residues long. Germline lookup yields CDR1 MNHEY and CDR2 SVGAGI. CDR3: CAGSYRGFADEKLFF. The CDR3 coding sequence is TGTGCCGGCAGTTACCGGGGATTCGCGGATGAAAAACTGTTTTTT.

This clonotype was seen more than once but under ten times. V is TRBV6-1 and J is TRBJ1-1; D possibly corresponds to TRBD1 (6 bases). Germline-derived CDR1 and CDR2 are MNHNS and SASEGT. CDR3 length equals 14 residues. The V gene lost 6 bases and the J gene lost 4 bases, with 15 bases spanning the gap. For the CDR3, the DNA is TGTGCCAGCAGAGTCCTCGGGGGCTCCACTGAAGCTTTCTTT. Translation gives CASRVLGGSTEAFF.

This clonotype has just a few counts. The chain's CDR3 is CASRRGDSPLHF. The CDR3 DNA is TGTGCCAGTAGACGAGGAGATTCACCCCTCCACTTT. The rearrangement joins TRBV19 to TRBJ1-6; D not resolved. The CDR3 spans 12 residues. V dropped 6 bases and J dropped 8 bases, with 8 bases sitting between them. Germline-derived CDR1 and CDR2 are LNHDA and SQIVND (reference sequence).

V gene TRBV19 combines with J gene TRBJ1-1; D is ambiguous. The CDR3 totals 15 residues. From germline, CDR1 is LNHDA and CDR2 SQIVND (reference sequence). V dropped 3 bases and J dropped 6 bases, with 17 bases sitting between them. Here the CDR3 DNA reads TGTGCCAGTAGTATCGGAGGACTCGGGAGTTCTGAAGCTTTCTTT. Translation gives CASSIGGLGSSEAFF.

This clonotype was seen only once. The CDR3 DNA sequence: TGCAGTGCTAGTCGTGGCATTGAAGGGGCGACACAGCCCCAGCATTTT. Residues: CSASRGIEGATQPQHF. This chain joins TRBV20-1 and TRBJ1-5; D is perhaps TRBD1 (5 bases). V was shortened by 3 bases and J by 7 bases, with 22 bases between the two germline ends. Germline V gives CDR1 DFQATT, CDR2 SNEGSKA (reference sequence). CDR3 length: 16 residues.

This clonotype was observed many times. The CDR3 DNA sequence: TGTGCCAGCAGTGACTTTCCTCGGGGATACGGCTACACCTTC. Its translation is CASSDFPRGYGYTF. The gene calls are TRBV6-1 and TRBJ1-2; unclear D gene. V dropped 3 bases and J dropped 8 bases, with 16 bases sitting between them. Germline assignment: CDR1 MNHNS and CDR2 SASEGT. The CDR3 runs to 14 residues.

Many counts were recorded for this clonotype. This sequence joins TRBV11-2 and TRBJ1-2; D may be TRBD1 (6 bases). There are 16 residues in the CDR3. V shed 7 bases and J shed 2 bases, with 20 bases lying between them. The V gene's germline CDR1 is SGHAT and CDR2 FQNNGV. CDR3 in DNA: TGTGCCAGCACACCGTTTCTTCTGGGGGCGAACTATGGCTACACCTTC. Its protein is CASTPFLLGANYGYTF.

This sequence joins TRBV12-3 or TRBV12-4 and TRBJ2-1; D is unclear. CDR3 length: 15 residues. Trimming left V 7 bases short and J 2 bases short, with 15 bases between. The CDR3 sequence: CASTVNISPYNEQFF. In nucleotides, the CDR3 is TGTGCCAGCACCGTGAACATCTCCCCCTACAATGAGCAGTTCTTC.

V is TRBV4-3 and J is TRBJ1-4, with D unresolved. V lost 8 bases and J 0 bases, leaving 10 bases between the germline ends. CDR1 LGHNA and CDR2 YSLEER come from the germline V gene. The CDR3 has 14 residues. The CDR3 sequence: CASRPETTNEKLFF. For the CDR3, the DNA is TGCGCCAGCCGACCAGAAACAACTAATGAAAAACTGTTTTTT.